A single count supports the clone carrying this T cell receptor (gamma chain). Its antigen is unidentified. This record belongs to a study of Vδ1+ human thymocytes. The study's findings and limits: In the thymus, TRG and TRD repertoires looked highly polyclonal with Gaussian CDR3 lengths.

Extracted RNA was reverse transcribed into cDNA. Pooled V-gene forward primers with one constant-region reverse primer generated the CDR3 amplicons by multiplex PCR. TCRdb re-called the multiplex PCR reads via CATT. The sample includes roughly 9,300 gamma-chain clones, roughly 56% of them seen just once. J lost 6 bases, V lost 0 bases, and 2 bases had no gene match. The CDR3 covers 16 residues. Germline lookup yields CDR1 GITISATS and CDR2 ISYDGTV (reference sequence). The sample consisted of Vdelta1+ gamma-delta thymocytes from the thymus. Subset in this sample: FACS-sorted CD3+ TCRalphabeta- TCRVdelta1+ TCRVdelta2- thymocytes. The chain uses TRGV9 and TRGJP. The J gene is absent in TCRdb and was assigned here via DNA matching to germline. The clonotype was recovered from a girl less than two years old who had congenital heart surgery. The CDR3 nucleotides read TGTGCCTTGTGGGAGGTGGGAGAGTTGGGCAAAAAAATCAAGGTATTT. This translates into CALWEVGELGKKIKVF.